These T cell receptor beta chains were read from a single sample in a study of T cells in localized non-small cell lung cancer. TCRdb's table, derived via immunoSEQ multiplex PCR, lists solely in-frame clones and lacks some. This table has about 2,900 clones, less than 30% appearing once. The sequencing used lung tumor tissue, collected before any cancer treatment. The receptors were sampled from a male donor aged 60 or over with stage III lung adenocarcinoma. CDR3s include the opening cysteine and the closing phenylalanine or tryptophan. The order of the fields is V gene, J gene, CDR3 protein.

>TRBV9|TRBJ2-7
CASSVGPGGSYEQYF
>TRBV19|TRBJ1-5
CASSDSWNQPQHF
>TRBV19|TRBJ2-7
CASSPRTGVPYEQYF
>TRBV6-8|TRBJ2-5
CASKAGRETQYF
>TRBV6-8|TRBJ2-1
CASRPSQNYNEQFF
>TRBV6-8|TRBJ2-7
CASSGTALREQYF
>TRBV1|TRBJ2-5
CASSQEGGRETQYF
>TRBV11-3|TRBJ1-2
CASSLISSYNYGYTF
>TRBV11-3|TRBJ1-2
CASSSSGQANYGYTF
>TRBV6-8|TRBJ2-3
CASSSQAGVADTQYF
>TRBV19|TRBJ2-1
CASSIPGAAGNEQFF
>TRBV11-3|TRBJ1-1
CASSFLSTNTEAFF
>TRBV28|TRBJ2-3
CASSPTSGLTDTQYF
>TRBV28|TRBJ2-7
CASSQGSREQYF
>TRBV29-1|TRBJ2-7
CSAGVSYYEQYF
>TRBV12-5|TRBJ2-2
CASGGDRGRIGELFF
>TRBV25-1|TRBJ2-1
CASSPRGISHNEQFF
>TRBV28|TRBJ1-1
CASSLSLLGNTEAFF
>TRBV11-3|TRBJ2-5
CASSSQGATQETQYF
>TRBV11-3|TRBJ1-2
CASSLPTGNRYGYTF
>TRBV5-1|TRBJ2-7
CASSFHFLGTYEQYF
>TRBV28|TRBJ2-2
CASSFNPGQGTGELFF
>TRBV6-8|TRBJ1-1
CASSYGDVNTEAFF
>TRBV28|TRBJ2-7
CASREAGPRGEQYF
>TRBV19|TRBJ2-7
CASSMGSGRTSYEQYF
>TRBV6-4|TRBJ1-2
CASSGGGGYTF
>TRBV11-3|TRBJ2-5
CASSPDGGRRETQYF